This TCR beta chain was identified in a study of blood T cell repertoires in COVID-19. As for the study in general: Acute and convalescent COVID-19 samples came from the United States, Italy and Spain. The analysed material was cDNA or gDNA that came from T cells, B-cell-depleted T cells, or PBMCs.

This CDR3 contains 14 residues. The germline V gene has CDR1 SGHVS and CDR2 FQNEAQ. V gave up 3 bases and J gave up 3 bases, with 8 bases separating them. As originally analysed: By means of reference gene primer amplification, nucleated cell counts were estimated. Assay used: immunoSEQ multiplex PCR; TCRdb lists only in-frame clones, some missing. That table is the source of V, J and clone size, and D and trimming were worked out from the DNA. This table has 70,000 to 80,000 clones, roughly 84% appearing once. The TCR comes from a human donor in a cohort sampled during active COVID-19. Sequencing input: peripheral blood. The chain couples TRBV7-8 to TRBJ1-4; D is possibly TRBD1 (5 bases). The CDR3 region is CASSFGGANEKLFF. CDR3 bases: TGTGCCAGCAGCTTCGGGGGGGCTAATGAAAAACTGTTTTTT.